The 18 T cell receptor beta chains in this list originate from one sample, sequenced in a study of T-cell memory formation after mild COVID-19. One entry per CDR3 protein, called by TCRdb with MiXCR from the 5' RACE reads. The table lists some 310,000 distinct CDR3 sequences, approximately 22% of them singletons, with roughly 23% in the top ten. The sample was PBMCs or a T cell subset sorted from them (not recorded which). These receptor sequences come from a man aged 18 to 29 who had mild COVID-19 (a few samples of this study predate the infection). Cell type and time point are not known.

This chain connects TRBV19 to TRBJ1-4, with D perhaps matching TRBD1 (5 bases). Germline CDR1 reads LNHDA; CDR2 reads SQIVND (reference sequence). CDR3 size: 13 residues. Between the trimmed V and J ends, which lost 3 bases and 7 bases, there was a span of 9 bases. DNA for the CDR3: TGTGCCAGTAGTATCCGAGGGACTGAAAAACTGTTTTTT. It codes for CASSIRGTEKLFF.

The CDR3 reads CASSLGSGGTTDTQYF. CDR3 sequence (DNA): TGTGCCAGCAGCTTAGGTAGCGGGGGTACCACAGATACGCAGTATTTT. The chain is built from TRBV7-3 and TRBJ2-3; 9 bases agree with TRBD2. The CDR3 has 16 amino acids. Germline V gives CDR1 SGHTA, CDR2 FQGTGA. V was clipped by 2 bases and J by 2 bases; unmatched bases: 5.

V gene TRBV15 combines with J gene TRBJ2-5, with D possibly matching TRBD1 (5 bases). CDR1 LNHNV and CDR2 YYDKDF come from the germline V gene (reference sequence). V shed 0 bases and J shed 7 bases, with 12 bases lying between them. The CDR3 consists of 14 residues. Here the CDR3 reads CATSRDRQGGTQYF. The CDR3 DNA reads as TGTGCCACCAGCAGAGATCGGCAGGGCGGGACCCAGTACTTC.

This clonotype was observed a few times. The chain links TRBV6-5 to TRBJ2-7; 8 positions match TRBD1. With V trimmed by 7 bases and J by 3 bases, 20 bases remained unmatched. Germline V gives CDR1 MNHEY, CDR2 SVGAGI. The CDR3 is 18 residues long. The CDR3 DNA reads as TGTGCCAGCACCCAGGGGGCCGTACAGGGACGGGGGAACTACGAGCAGTACTTC. Protein product: CASTQGAVQGRGNYEQYF.

This clonotype turned up a few times. CDR3 coding DNA: TGTGCCAGCAGTCGTACATGGGGGGGAAGGAAGGACACTGAAGCTTTCTTT. This encodes CASSRTWGGRKDTEAFF. The rearrangement joins TRBV7-9 to TRBJ1-1; the D gene is possibly TRBD1 (5 bases). The germline V gene encodes CDR1 SEHNR and CDR2 FQNEAQ (reference sequence). The CDR3 is 17 amino acids. V gave up 6 bases and J gave up 3 bases, with 23 bases separating them.

This clonotype was seen more than once but under ten times. J is TRBJ1-5 and V is TRBV10-3; no definite D call. V was cut by 0 bases and J by 1 base, with 4 bases left in between. The CDR3 extends over 14 amino acids. Germline CDR1 is ENHRY and CDR2 is SYGVKD. CDR3 DNA: TGTGCCATCAGTGAGTCAACAAGCAATCAGCCCCAGCATTTT. Translated, it gives CAISESTSNQPQHF.

The chain uses TRBV29-1 and TRBJ1-5; no clear D gene. The germline V and J ends were trimmed by 5 bases and 3 bases, with 11 bases remaining between them. The germline CDR1 and CDR2 sequences are SQVTM and ANQGSEA. The length of the CDR3 is 13 residues. CDR3 DNA: TGCAGCGTTTGCGTGGGTCACAATCAGCCCCAGCATTTT. Protein product: CSVCVGHNQPQHF.

The rearrangement links TRBV2 to TRBJ2-7; perhaps D is TRBD1 or TRBD2 (5 bases each). The V gene's germline CDR1 is SNHLY and CDR2 FYNNEI. V shed 3 bases and J shed 2 bases, with 5 bases lying between them. This CDR3 comprises 12 residues. The DNA for the CDR3 is TGTGCCAGCAGTGAGGGGGCCTACGAGCAGTACGTC. This gives the protein CASSEGAYEQYV.

This chain joins TRBV18 and TRBJ1-6, with TRBD1 matching 9 bases. CDR1 is KGHSH, CDR2 LQKENI, per germline. There are 15 residues in the CDR3. V shed 3 bases, J shed 7 bases, and the junction held 4 bases outside the gene matches. Here the CDR3 reads CASSPSGTGNSPLHF. The CDR3 region has the DNA TGTGCCAGCTCACCCTCCGGGACAGGGAATTCACCCCTCCACTTT.

V usage is TRBV2 and J usage is TRBJ2-5; a possible D gene is TRBD2 (6 bases). The ends were cut back, 3 bases at V and 12 bases at J, with 8 bases in the middle. The CDR3 runs to 10 residues. Germline V gene data show CDR1 as SNHLY and CDR2 as FYNNEI. The CDR3, as DNA: TGTGCCAGCAGTGACCGGACTAAGTACTTC. This codes for CASSDRTKYF.

The sample holds a few counts of this clonotype. The chain has TRBV5-8 and TRBJ2-7; 7 bases are a match to TRBD1. CDR3 length: 14 residues. Germline V CDR1 and CDR2: SGHTS, YDEGEE. The trim removed 6 bases at V and 3 bases at J, leaving 9 bases unmatched. The CDR3 DNA reads TGTGCCAGCACCCGGGACAGTGGGTTCTACGAGCAGTACTTC. Translating gives CASTRDSGFYEQYF.

This chain connects TRBV9 to TRBJ1-2; possibly TRBD1 for D (6 bases). V shed 3 bases and J shed 0 bases, with 15 bases lying between them. The CDR3 has 16 residues. Germline CDR1 and CDR2: SGDLS and YYNGEE. Written as DNA, the CDR3 is TGTGCCAGCAGCGCGGGGGCCGGCAGAGCTAACTATGGCTACACCTTC. This translates into CASSAGAGRANYGYTF. Full variable domain (rest looked up from reference TRBV9 and TRBJ1-2): DSGVTQTPKHLITATGQRVTLRCSPRSGDLSVYWYQQSLDQGLQFLIQYYNGEERAKGNILERFSAQQFPDLHSELNLSSLELGDSALYFCASSAGAGRANYGYTFGSGTRLTVV.

This clonotype came up a few times. The chain couples TRBV27 to TRBJ1-1; the match to TRBD1 covers 11 bases. This CDR3 has 16 amino acids. The junction had 10 bases not matched to a gene; V was cut back by 6 bases and J by 4 bases. Germline CDR1 reads MNHEY; CDR2 reads SMNVEV (reference sequence). The CDR3 nucleotides read TGTGCCAGCAGACATAAAGGGACAGGGGGAGGCACTGAAGCTTTCTTT. Translated, it gives CASRHKGTGGGTEAFF.

The genes are TRBV4-3 and TRBJ2-2; 8 bases match TRBD2. CDR1 LGHNA and CDR2 YSLEER come from the germline V gene. CDR3 length: 16 amino acids. Unmatched junction bases numbered 4, after V lost 1 base and J lost 3 bases. CDR3 DNA: TGCGCCAGCAGCCAAGGTACTAGCGGCCACACCGGGGAGCTGTTTTTT. Protein sequence: CASSQGTSGHTGELFF.

The table lists this clonotype with a few counts. The genes are TRBV19 and TRBJ1-1; no firm D call. In germline, CDR1 is LNHDA, CDR2 SQIVND (reference sequence). This CDR3 spans 11 amino acids. V lost 8 bases and J 11 bases, leaving 15 bases between the germline ends. CDR3: CASEGSGGAFF. CDR3 coding DNA: TGTGCCAGTGAGGGCTCTGGAGGGGCTTTCTTT.

The J gene is TRBJ2-1, the V gene TRBV4-2; D is uncertain. From germline, CDR1 is LGHNA and CDR2 YNFKEQ. V was clipped by 0 bases and J by 0 bases, with 9 bases between them. The CDR3 covers 16 residues. This CDR3 is CASSQEGTNSYNEQFF. The CDR3 bases are TGTGCCAGCAGCCAAGAGGGCACAAACTCCTACAATGAGCAGTTCTTC.

As concerns this clonotype: One end of the junction varies from germline; a read error may be responsible. The CDR3 sequence: CSATTGSWGNAIYF. The CDR3 coding sequence is TGCAGTGCTACTACAGGGTCATGGGGAAACGCCATATATTTT. V gene TRBV20-1 combines with J gene TRBJ1-3, with D perhaps matching TRBD1 (6 bases). CDR1 and CDR2 (germline): DFQATT, SNEGSKA (reference sequence). The CDR3 contains 14 residues.

This clonotype was seen more than once but under ten times. J is TRBJ2-1 and V is TRBV11-2; the match to TRBD2 covers 7 bases. Trimming cost V 1 base and J 9 bases; bases outside gene matches: 12. CDR1 SGHAT and CDR2 FQNNGV come from the germline V gene. The CDR3 contains 16 residues. The CDR3, as DNA: TGTGCCAGCAGCTTAGCAAGCGGGGTATGGGAACGTGAGCAGTTCTTC. Its translation is CASSLASGVWEREQFF.